This entry is about one T cell receptor (beta chain). This sample was taken from a study of blood T cell repertoires in COVID-19. Study summary: Acute-phase and convalescent COVID-19 samples originated in the United States, Italy and Spain.

As processed by the authors: Cell counts per sample came from amplifying reference gene primers. Sequencing was performed with immunoSEQ multiplex PCR; in TCRdb, only in-frame clones are kept and a portion is missing. V, J and clone size were drawn from that table, and D and trimming were deduced from the DNA. The table includes around 100,000 clones, about 80% detected once. The ends were cut back, 0 bases at V and 4 bases at J, with 12 bases in the middle. CDR1 and CDR2 (germline): SGHRS, YFSETQ. The CDR3 totals 15 residues. The chain is built from TRBV5-1 and TRBJ2-3, with TRBD2 as a possible D gene (7 bases). The origin of this receptor is a human donor in a cohort sampled during active COVID-19. Sequencing was done on a sample of peripheral blood. DNA for the CDR3: TGCGCCAGCAGCTTGGAGGGGGGGCGGTCAGATACGCAGTATTTT. Translating it yields CASSLEGGRSDTQYF.